One and the same sample provided the 21 T cell receptor beta chains below, sequenced in a study of T-cell memory formation after mild COVID-19. MiXCR, run by TCRdb on the 5' RACE reads, gives a single entry per CDR3 protein. This table has under 250,000 distinct CDR3 sequences, over 15% appearing once. Specimen: PBMCs or a T cell subset sorted from them (not recorded which). The source of these receptors is an adult woman who had mild COVID-19 (a few samples of this study predate the infection). Cell type and time point are not known.

This clonotype was seen only a few times. CDR3 protein: CASSLASGSYNEQFF. The DNA for the CDR3 is TGCGCCAGCAGCTTGGCTAGCGGTTCCTACAATGAGCAGTTCTTC. The rearrangement links TRBV5-1 to TRBJ2-1; 7 nucleotides line up with TRBD2. The CDR3 runs to 15 residues. CDR1 SGHRS and CDR2 YFSETQ come from the germline V gene. Trimming at V came to 0 bases and at J to 1 base, leaving 1 base not matched to a gene.

V usage is TRBV30 and J usage is TRBJ1-1; maybe TRBD1 (5 bases). The germline gives CDR1 GTSNPN, CDR2 SVGIG (reference sequence). There are 13 residues in the CDR3. V was pared by 4 bases and J by 3 bases, with 12 bases between. The CDR3 region has the DNA TGTGCCTGGATTGCCGGGACGGACACTGAAGCTTTCTTT. Its protein is CAWIAGTDTEAFF.

This sequence joins TRBV7-2 and TRBJ2-1; 10 nucleotides align to TRBD2. The CDR3 is 17 amino acids. V shed 0 bases, J shed 6 bases, and the junction held 8 bases outside the gene matches. Germline values: CDR1 SGHTA, CDR2 FQGNSA. Here the CDR3 reads CASSLAWLAGVGNEQFF. In DNA form, the CDR3 reads TGTGCCAGCAGCTTAGCGTGGCTAGCGGGAGTGGGCAATGAGCAGTTCTTC.

The chain employs TRBV5-1 and TRBJ2-7; 7 nucleotides agree with TRBD1. The CDR3 length is 14 residues. The J segment lost 4 bases and the V segment lost 4 bases, leaving 8 bases of the junction unmatched. Germline CDR1 is SGHRS and CDR2 is YFSETQ. CDR3: CASSVLRTGYEQYF. CDR3 nucleotides: TGCGCCAGCAGCGTCCTGCGGACAGGTTACGAGCAGTACTTC.

This clonotype was counted only a few times. The genes are TRBV20-1 and TRBJ2-7, with 10 bases identical to TRBD2. This CDR3 has 14 residues. V was clipped by 3 bases and J by 2 bases; unmatched bases: 4. The germline V gene encodes CDR1 DFQATT and CDR2 SNEGSKA (reference sequence). Here the CDR3 DNA reads TGCAGTGCTAGGTCGCTAGCGGGGGCCTACGAGCAGTACTTC. This gives the protein CSARSLAGAYEQYF.

There are a few counts of this clonotype. V gene TRBV7-2 combines with J gene TRBJ2-6; TRBD1 or TRBD2 may be the D gene (5 bases each). The ends were cut back, 6 bases at V and 1 base at J, with 19 bases in the middle. Germline V gives CDR1 SGHTA, CDR2 FQGNSA. The CDR3 totals 18 residues. The CDR3 DNA reads as TGTGCCAGCAGTCGCACGAGTGGGACCGTATCTGGGGCCAACGTCCTGACTTTC. The encoded protein is CASSRTSGTVSGANVLTF.

A few counts support this clonotype. This chain connects TRBV3-1 to TRBJ1-2; D is undetermined. V gave up 4 bases and J gave up 2 bases, with 11 bases separating them. The CDR3 is 14 amino acids. Germline CDR1 LGHDT, CDR2 YNNKEL (reference sequence). This CDR3 reads CASSPSTANYGYTF. CDR3 coding DNA: TGTGCCAGCAGCCCCTCGACGGCAAACTATGGCTACACCTTC.

Only a few counts were recorded for this clonotype. The V gene is TRBV4-1, the J gene TRBJ2-3; D perhaps matches TRBD2 (5 bases). V was trimmed by 1 base and J by 3 bases, leaving 23 bases between them. This CDR3 spans 19 amino acids. The germline V gene has CDR1 MGHRA and CDR2 YSYEKL. CDR3 sequence: CASSQGRWVFGESTDTQYF. Written as DNA, the CDR3 is TGCGCCAGCAGCCAAGGTCGTTGGGTGTTCGGGGAATCTACAGATACGCAGTATTTT.

The chain combines TRBV12-3 or TRBV12-4 with TRBJ2-5; D is perhaps TRBD1 (5 bases). V was clipped by 7 bases and J by 5 bases, with 17 bases between them. This CDR3 is 14 amino acids long. CDR3 bases: TGTGCCAGCACCTCTATCCAGGGCAGGGAGACCCAGTACTTC. It is translated as CASTSIQGRETQYF.

This clonotype was counted only a few times. This rearrangement joins TRBV29-1 to TRBJ2-1; D not resolved. The germline V gene encodes CDR1 SQVTM and CDR2 ANQGSEA. The V and J ends lost 4 bases and 2 bases respectively, with 21 bases between them. CDR3 length equals 17 residues. The CDR3 is CSVVAEYGWAPYNEQFF. The CDR3 DNA reads TGCAGCGTTGTTGCGGAGTATGGGTGGGCGCCCTACAATGAGCAGTTCTTC.

This clonotype was seen a few times. This chain joins TRBV4-3 and TRBJ2-7, with 8 bases matching TRBD2. V lost 3 bases and J lost 5; bases outside the gene matches: 15. Germline V gene sequence: CDR1 LGHNA, CDR2 YSLEER. This CDR3 has 17 residues. CDR3 coding DNA: TGCGCCAGCAGCCACAGAGCCAGCGGGAGTCTGTTTGACGAGCAGTACTTC. This encodes CASSHRASGSLFDEQYF.

The chain links TRBV12-3 or TRBV12-4 to TRBJ1-1; TRBD1 might be the D (5 bases). V was cut by 6 bases and J by 6 bases, with 17 bases left in between. This CDR3 comprises 14 residues. In DNA, the CDR3 is TGTGCCAGCAGGCAGGGAATAAGGATCTCTGAAGCTTTCTTT. Residues: CASRQGIRISEAFF.

This clonotype has a handful of counts. The chain couples TRBV5-1 to TRBJ2-5, with a weak D call TRBD1 (6 bases). CDR1 and CDR2 (germline): SGHRS, YFSETQ. Trimming removed 5 bases at V and 5 bases at J, with 10 bases between. The CDR3 totals 12 residues. Here the CDR3 DNA reads TGCGCCAGCAGTCGACAGGCGGAGACCCAGTACTTC. It yields the protein CASSRQAETQYF. The whole variable domain, remainder taken from reference TRBV5-1 and TRBJ2-5, is KAGVTQTPRYLIKTRGQQVTLSCSPISGHRSVSWYQQTPGQGLQFLFEYFSETQRNKGNFPGRFSGRQFSNSRSEMNVSTLELGDSALYLCASSRQAETQYFGPGTRLLVL.

This clonotype turned up a few times. V is TRBV19 and J is TRBJ2-1; 7 bases match TRBD2. V was clipped by 4 bases and J by 5 bases; unmatched bases: 14. Germline CDR1 reads LNHDA; CDR2 reads SQIVND (reference sequence). The length of the CDR3 is 17 residues. CDR3 bases: TGTGCCAGTAGTAAAAGGGGTTCCGGACTAGAAGACAATGAGCAGTTCTTC. Its translation is CASSKRGSGLEDNEQFF.

About this clonotype: A much larger clonotype is one base distant, so this may be a read error. This chain connects TRBV3-1 to TRBJ1-1; 7 positions agree with TRBD1. V gave up 4 bases and J gave up 0 bases; unmatched junction bases: 8. The CDR3 spans 16 residues. In germline, CDR1 is LGHDT, CDR2 YNNKEL (reference sequence). The CDR3 sequence is CASSRRQGSVNTEAFF. CDR3 sequence (DNA): TGTGCCAGCAGCCGGAGACAGGGATCGGTGAACACTGAAGCTTTCTTT.

This clonotype was seen only a few times. The rearrangement links TRBV2 to TRBJ2-1; TRBD2 aligns across 15 bases. The germline V gene has CDR1 SNHLY and CDR2 FYNNEI. V shed 4 bases and J 4 bases; nucleotides not matched to a gene: 5. The CDR3 is 17 residues long. The CDR3 DNA follows: TGTGCCAGCAGTGGTCCCGGGACTAGCGGGGGGTACAATGAGCAGTTCTTC. This translates into CASSGPGTSGGYNEQFF. The whole variable domain, filled in from reference TRBV2 and TRBJ2-1, reads EPEVTQTPSHQVTQMGQEVILRCVPISNHLYFYWYRQILGQKVEFLVSFYNNEISEKSEIFDDQFSVERPDGSNFTLKIRSTKLEDSAMYFCASSGPGTSGGYNEQFFGPGTRLTVL.

The gene calls are TRBV12-3 or TRBV12-4 and TRBJ1-1; D gene ambiguous. CDR3 length: 11 amino acids. Trimming stripped 8 bases from V and 6 bases from J, with 10 bases between. In nucleotides, the CDR3 is TGTGCCAGCGAAAAGAGGGCTGAAGCTTTCTTT. Encoded protein: CASEKRAEAFF.

The sample holds a few counts of this clonotype. The J gene is TRBJ2-7, the V gene TRBV9, with 8 bases that match TRBD2. V trimming: 0 bases; J trimming: 7 bases; junction bases outside the gene matches: 6. CDR1 SGDLS and CDR2 YYNGEE come from the germline V gene. This CDR3 is 14 amino acids long. CDR3 DNA: TGTGCCAGCAGCGTAGCGGGAGGGCAAGGGGAGCAGTACTTC. It specifies CASSVAGGQGEQYF.

A few counts support this clonotype. This chain links TRBV6-2 or TRBV6-3 with TRBJ2-3; no clear D gene. The V gene's germline CDR1 is MNHEY and CDR2 SVGEGT. The CDR3 covers 12 residues. V shed 8 bases and J shed 5 bases, with 11 bases lying between them. DNA of the CDR3: TGTGCCAGCGCCAATTCAGGAGATACGCAGTATTTT. Amino acid sequence: CASANSGDTQYF.

This clonotype has more than one count but fewer than ten. This chain uses TRBV29-1 with TRBJ2-3; D possibly corresponds to TRBD2 (5 bases). V dropped 6 bases and J dropped 1 base, with 8 bases sitting between them. The CDR3 contains 12 residues. The germline CDR1 and CDR2 sequences are SQVTM and ANQGSEA. The CDR3 spells CSVGKGTDTQYF. The CDR3 DNA follows: TGCAGCGTCGGGAAGGGCACAGATACGCAGTATTTT.

This clonotype has just a few counts. The V gene is TRBV3-1, the J gene TRBJ2-3, with D possibly being TRBD1 (6 bases). Germline V gene lookup returns CDR1 LGHDT and CDR2 YNNKEL (reference sequence). V lost 5 bases, J lost 8 bases, and 20 bases lay in between. The CDR3 covers 15 residues. The CDR3 is CASSDYRRLQGTQYF. The CDR3 bases are TGTGCCAGCAGCGACTACAGACGATTACAGGGTACGCAGTATTTT.